This T cell receptor beta chain was captured by sequencing in a study of tumor-infiltrating lymphocytes in localized non-small cell lung cancer. On the study more broadly: Patients included smokers and never-smokers with various histologies, some sampled after neoadjuvant chemotherapy.

Using immunoSEQ multiplex PCR, the repertoire was profiled, and TCRdb retains in-frame clones only, with some absent. The table shows approximately 12,000 clones, with under 80% occurring only once. Note on this clone: Antigen unknown.

The CDR3 totals 14 residues. CDR1 and CDR2 from the germline V gene are SEHNR and FQNEAQ (reference sequence). Deletions cut 4 bases from V and 0 bases from J, with 9 bases between. Study outcomes and limitations: TCRbeta sequencing showed higher T cell infiltration in tumors than uninvolved lung. Tumor T-cell fraction was not associated with recurrence-free survival. Different pieces of the same tissue went to different assays, confounding technical variation with intratumor heterogeneity.

This chain links TRBV7-9 with TRBJ2-5, with D possibly matching TRBD1 (6 bases). The source of this sequence is a human donor with non-small cell lung cancer. The sequencing input was lung tumor tissue. The chain's CDR3 is CASSSGTNQETQYF. Here the CDR3 DNA reads TGTGCCAGCAGCTCCGGGACAAACCAAGAGACCCAGTACTTC. The full variable domain, with the rest looked up from reference TRBV7-9 and TRBJ2-5, is DTGVSQNPRHKITKRGQNVTFRCDPISEHNRLYWYRQTLGQGPEFLTYFQNEAQLEKSRLLSDRFSAERPKGSFSTLEIQRTEQGDSAMYLCASSSGTNQETQYFGPGTRLLVL.